A selection of T cell receptor beta chains follows, all from one sample in a study of T cell changes during pregnancy in multiple sclerosis. The data were produced by immunoSEQ multiplex PCR, yet TCRdb's version contains in-frame clones alone and is incomplete. The sample has 43,000 or so clones; about 90% are singletons. The sample here was peripheral blood, taken in the first trimester of pregnancy. Receptors originate from a female donor with multiple sclerosis, enrolled in a pregnancy study. Both conserved end residues are part of each CDR3. Fields, in order: D gene, J gene, clone size, V gene, CDR3 DNA, CDR3 protein. A D gene is named only where the DNA matches it firmly. Only part of the rows carry a size: once, few, many, or a class if the clone is expanded.

>NA|TRBJ1-5|NA|TRBV25-1
TGTGCCAGCAGTACCCGACAGAGCAATCAGCCCCAGCATTTT
CASSTRQSNQPQHF
>TRBD1|TRBJ2-2|NA|TRBV19
TGTGCCAGTAGTATTAGGACAGGGAACACCGGGGAGCTGTTTTTT
CASSIRTGNTGELFF
>NA|TRBJ1-2|NA|TRBV7-8
TGTGCCAGCAGCCCGGACAGAGGATTGGGCGGCTACACCTTC
CASSPDRGLGGYTF
>TRBD2|TRBJ2-7|NA|TRBV5-1
TGCGCCAGCAGCTTGGCCCCTAGCGGGGGGGCCGGTTCCTACGAGCAGTACTTC
CASSLAPSGGAGSYEQYF
>TRBD1|TRBJ1-2|NA|TRBV28
TGTGCCAGCAGACCTTCCGGGACAGGGGCTATCCTTAACTATGGCTACACCTTC
CASRPSGTGAILNYGYTF
>NA|TRBJ1-1|NA|TRBV6-5
TGTGCCAGCAGACGAGTAAACACTGAAGCTTTCTTT
CASRRVNTEAFF
>NA|TRBJ2-7|NA|TRBV18
TGTGCCAGCTCACCACGCGGAACCTACGAGCAGTACTTC
CASSPRGTYEQYF
>NA|TRBJ1-1|NA|TRBV4-1
TGCGCCAGCAGCCAAGTTTCCTGGAACACTGAAGCTTTCTTT
CASSQVSWNTEAFF
>NA|TRBJ1-2|NA|TRBV7-9
TGTGCCATCGCCAGGGGAGTAACCTATGGCTACACCTTC
CAIARGVTYGYTF
>TRBD1|TRBJ2-7|NA|TRBV5-1
TGCGCCAGCAGCTTGGGGTTGGGGGGACAGGGGGCCTACGAGCAGTACTTC
CASSLGLGGQGAYEQYF
>TRBD1|TRBJ1-2|NA|TRBV5-4
TGTGCCAGCAGCCCGGAACCACAGGGGAACCTTAACTATGGCTACACCTTC
CASSPEPQGNLNYGYTF
>NA|TRBJ2-4|NA|TRBV29-1
TGCAGCGTTGTGGCAGGGGCGGGTGGAAACATTCAGTACTTC
CSVVAGAGGNIQYF
>NA|TRBJ1-5|NA|TRBV11-2
TGTGCCAGCAGCTTATCCCCAGAATCTAATCAGCCCCAGCATTTT
CASSLSPESNQPQHF
>NA|TRBJ2-7|NA|TRBV9
TGTGCCAGCAGCGTAGATGGCGGGGCTGATTCCTACGAGCAGTACTTC
CASSVDGGADSYEQYF
>TRBD2|TRBJ2-7|few|TRBV6-1
TGTGCCAGCACGGTAGCGGGGACCGCCTACGAGCAGTACTTC
CASTVAGTAYEQYF
>NA|TRBJ1-5|NA|TRBV5-1
TGCGCCAGCAGCCCCTCGACAGGTCGTCAGCCCCAGCATTTT
CASSPSTGRQPQHF
>NA|TRBJ2-3|NA|TRBV5-4
TGTGCCAGCAGCTTGGACAGGGCAAATACGCAGTATTTT
CASSLDRANTQYF
>TRBD2|TRBJ2-5|NA|TRBV18
TGTGCCAGCTCACCACCGAGGTTTCGGGGGGGCCTTCAAGAGACCCAGTACTTC
CASSPPRFRGGLQETQYF
>NA|TRBJ2-7|NA|TRBV4-1
TGCGCCAGCAGCCCACGACAGGATAACTACGAGCAGTACTTC
CASSPRQDNYEQYF
>NA|TRBJ1-2|once|TRBV6-5
TGTGCCAGCAGGGGGCCCGGTGGCGGACCCACCTTC
CASRGPGGGPTF
>NA|TRBJ1-4|NA|TRBV9
TGTGCCAGCAGCGTGGGGACATACCCAACTAATGAAAAACTGTTTTTT
CASSVGTYPTNEKLFF
>TRBD1|TRBJ2-3|NA|TRBV7-9
TGTGCCAGCCTCCAGGGGGCAGGCACAGATACGCAGTATTTT
CASLQGAGTDTQYF
>NA|TRBJ2-1|NA|TRBV13
TGTGCCAGCAGCTTAGGCAAGGGCTCAGGGAATGAGCAGTTCTTC
CASSLGKGSGNEQFF